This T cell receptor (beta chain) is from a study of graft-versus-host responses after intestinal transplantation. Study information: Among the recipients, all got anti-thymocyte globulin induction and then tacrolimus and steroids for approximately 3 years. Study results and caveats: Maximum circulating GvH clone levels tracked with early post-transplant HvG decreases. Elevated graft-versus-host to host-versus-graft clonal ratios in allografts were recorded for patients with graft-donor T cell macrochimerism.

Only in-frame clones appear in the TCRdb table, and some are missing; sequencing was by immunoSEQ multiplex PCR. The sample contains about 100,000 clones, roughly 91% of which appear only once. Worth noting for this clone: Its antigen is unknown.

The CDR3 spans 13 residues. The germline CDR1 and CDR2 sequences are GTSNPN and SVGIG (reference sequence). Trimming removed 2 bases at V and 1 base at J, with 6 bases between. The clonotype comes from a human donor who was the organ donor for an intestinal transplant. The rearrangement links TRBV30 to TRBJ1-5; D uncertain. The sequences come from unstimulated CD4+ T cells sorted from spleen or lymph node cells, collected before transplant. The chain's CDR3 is CAWSRQSNQPQHF. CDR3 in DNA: TGTGCCTGGAGTCGCCAGAGCAATCAGCCCCAGCATTTT.